The 4 T cell receptor beta chains reported below all come from one sample, sequenced in a study of T-cell reconstitution after alpha-beta-depleted transplantation in children. The TCRbeta library was prepared with unique molecular identifiers. TCRdb re-called the PCR reads through MiXCR, storing one row per CDR3 protein. The sample has about 640,000 distinct CDR3 sequences, roughly 17% seen once. This material consisted of PBMCs from the stem cell graft donor, taken from the stem cell graft. Receptors were obtained from a human donor who donated a stem cell graft to a child with acute myeloid leukemia.

The J gene is TRBJ2-7, the V gene TRBV7-8; 7 bases agree with TRBD2. This CDR3 has 14 residues. The J segment lost 2 bases and the V segment lost 5 bases, leaving 6 bases of the junction unmatched. Germline loops: CDR1 SGHVS, CDR2 FQNEAQ. The DNA of the CDR3 is TGTGCCAGCAGCATCGGGACTAACACCTACGAGCAGTACGTC. Translation gives CASSIGTNTYEQYV.

This chain joins TRBV20-1 and TRBJ2-1; perhaps TRBD2 as D (6 bases). The CDR3 has 13 residues. CDR1 is DFQATT and CDR2 is SNEGSKA in the germline V gene (reference sequence). Deletions cut 2 bases from V and 6 bases from J, with 11 bases between. DNA for the CDR3: TGCAGTGCTAGAAGGAGCGGGTTCAATGAGCAGTTCTTC. Amino acid sequence: CSARRSGFNEQFF.

The genes are TRBV30 and TRBJ1-4; TRBD1 agrees at 7 bases. This CDR3 is 16 amino acids long. After removal of 2 bases from V and 7 bases from J, the junction contained 13 bases not matched to a gene. Germline CDR1 reads GTSNPN; CDR2 reads SVGIG (reference sequence). This CDR3 is CAWSLTSGTVIEKLFF. In nucleotides, the CDR3 is TGTGCCTGGAGTCTGACCTCCGGGACAGTAATTGAAAAACTGTTTTTT.

V is TRBV12-3 or TRBV12-4 and J is TRBJ2-1; 7 bases match TRBD1. After removal of 5 bases from V and 0 bases from J, the junction contained 10 bases not matched to a gene. The CDR3 totals 17 residues. The CDR3 coding sequence is TGTGCCAGCAGTCTAAACCCGGGACAGAGCTCCTACAATGAGCAGTTCTTC. This sequence encodes CASSLNPGQSSYNEQFF.